This TCR beta chain was recovered during a study of T-cell memory formation after mild COVID-19 (dated by TCRdb to about 2021). Regarding the study in general: TCR sequence clusters from the two donors were found to be largely donor specific. Two young, previously healthy adult volunteers made up the cohort, one male and one female. In a couple of donors, T-cell clones that expanded and contracted after mild COVID-19 were followed by sequencing TCRalpha and TCRbeta repertoires longitudinally. Summary of the overall study and its limitations: The study included only a couple of mild cases, and larger cohorts that include severe cases with pre-infection samples were judged to be necessary. From day 15 to 85, contracting clones showed balanced CD4/CD8 phenotypes, whereas a second wave of clones that expanded from day 15 to 37 leaned towards CD4+. The second-wave clones that peaked on day 37 were not confirmed to be SARS-CoV-2 specific. Some responding clones were detected in pre-infection memory, which suggested that pre-existing cross-reactive memory T cells had joined the SARS-CoV-2 response. Contracting CD4+ clones were located mainly in the CM and EM memory subsets, whereas CD8+ clones were found to be enriched in EMRA.

TCRdb lists the instrument as Illumina NovaSeq 6000. TCRalpha and TCRbeta cDNA libraries were constructed by 5'RACE with constant-segment primers, with sample barcodes and unique molecular identifiers being introduced. RNA was extracted from every sample with Trizol reagent. Library amplification was performed in two PCR steps, and a second sample barcode and Illumina TruSeq adapters were introduced in the second step. Sequencing of libraries was performed on an Illumina NovaSeq with 2 x 150 bp paired-end reads. The paper's processing steps were these. Demultiplexing of reads and collapsing into UMI-guided consensus sequences were performed with migec v1.2.7. Using mixcr v2.1.11, the UMI consensuses were aligned to TRA and TRB V and J templates and assembled into clonotypes. Clonotypes were classified as expanded or contracted when called significant by both edgeR and NoisET, with noise models trained on biological replicates. edgeR calls used a false discovery rate-adjusted p below 0.01 and a log2 fold-change threshold of 1. As an exploratory analysis of dynamics, max-normalized trajectories of the 1000 most abundant clonotypes were examined by PCA with hierarchical clustering. Each responding clone was given a CD4 or CD8 phenotype based on the CD4+ and CD8+ repertoires, which had been sequenced separately. The public sequencing data were trimmed at Q25 with fastp and processed into clonotypes with MiXCR by TCRdb, which kept only in-frame beta chains. Here each entry gathers all rows of one CDR3 protein and keeps the most common genes and DNA. TCRdb's processing, not the study's, gives the V and J calls here. The sample includes approximately 270,000 distinct CDR3 sequences, with roughly 15% observed a single time. Roughly 23% of the sample goes to the ten largest clones.

Turning to this clonotype: This receptor's antigen is unknown. No clone much larger than this one lies a single base away; base qualities are absent.

Ficoll-Paque density gradient centrifugation was the method used to isolate PBMCs. Counted from cysteine to phenylalanine, this CDR3 has 16 amino acids. The sequence is cut down to CDR3 DNA, 48 bases in frame from base 1. V is cut back by 6 bases and J by 7 bases, with 16 bases in the junction unmatched. Reading the germline V gene gives CDR1 SGHAT and CDR2 FQNNGV. The TCR comes from a man between 18 and 29 years old who had mild COVID-19 (a few samples of this study predate the infection). The sample titles of this study are shuffled in the database, so cell type and time point are left out; the donor was told from shared clones. This receptor chain uses TRBV11-2 and TRBJ2-5, and 8 junctional nucleotides match TRBD1. The sequenced material came from PBMCs or a T cell subset sorted from them (not recorded which). This receptor carries the CDR3 CASSPTSGQEGGTQYF. The nucleotide sequence reads as follows: TGTGCCAGCAGTCCTACCTCGGGACAGGAGGGAGGGACCCAGTACTTC.